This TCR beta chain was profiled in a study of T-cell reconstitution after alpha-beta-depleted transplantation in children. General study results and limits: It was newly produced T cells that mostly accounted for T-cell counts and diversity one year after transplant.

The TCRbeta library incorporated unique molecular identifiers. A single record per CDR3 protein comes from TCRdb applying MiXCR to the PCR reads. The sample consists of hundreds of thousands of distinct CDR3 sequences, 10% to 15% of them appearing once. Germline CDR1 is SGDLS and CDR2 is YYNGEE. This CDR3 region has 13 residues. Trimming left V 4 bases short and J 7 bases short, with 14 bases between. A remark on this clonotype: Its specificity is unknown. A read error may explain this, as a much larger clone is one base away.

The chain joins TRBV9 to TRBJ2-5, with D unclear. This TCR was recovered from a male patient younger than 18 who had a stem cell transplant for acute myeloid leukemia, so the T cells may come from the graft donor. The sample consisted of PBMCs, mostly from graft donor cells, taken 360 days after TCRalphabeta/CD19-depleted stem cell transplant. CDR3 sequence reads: CASSYQVHRTQYF. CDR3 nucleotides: TGTGCCAGCAGCTACCAGGTACACAGGACCCAGTACTTC.